This entry lists 4 T cell receptor beta chains sequenced from one sample in a study of blood T cell repertoires in COVID-19. Here immunoSEQ multiplex PCR was the method, and the copy in TCRdb shows in-frame clones only, minus some. The sample includes under 300,000 clones, 70% to 85% seen only once; the top ten take around 3.4%. Source material: peripheral blood. The receptors shown here come from an elderly woman with acute or convalescent COVID-19.

In this sample, this clone turned up a few times. This chain connects TRBV2 to TRBJ1-6; 11 nucleotides match TRBD1. This CDR3 is built from 16 residues. Losses at the gene ends were 8 bases for V and 7 bases for J; bases not matched to a gene: 10. The germline CDR1 and CDR2 sequences are SNHLY and FYNNEI. The CDR3: CASGTGGVVLNSPLHF. The CDR3 nucleotides read TGTGCCAGCGGGACAGGGGGTGTGGTCCTAAATTCACCCCTCCACTTT.

The chain uses TRBV18 and TRBJ2-3; no firm D call. Trimming removed 3 bases from V and 3 bases from J, with 10 bases in between. CDR1 and CDR2 (germline): KGHSH, LQKENI. The CDR3 is 14 amino acids. CDR3 in amino acids: CASSPSLATDTQYF. The CDR3 nucleotides read TGTGCCAGCTCACCCTCTTTAGCAACAGATACGCAGTATTTT.

The genes are TRBV11-2 and TRBJ2-1; 8 bases fit TRBD1. The CDR3 length is 15 residues. Per the germline V gene, CDR1 is SGHAT and CDR2 is FQNNGV. The junction had 10 bases not matched to a gene; V was cut back by 6 bases and J by 6 bases. The CDR3 loop is CASRHLSRGRNEQFF. For the CDR3, the DNA is TGTGCCAGCAGACATCTAAGCAGGGGGCGCAATGAGCAGTTCTTC.

The chain uses TRBV29-1 and TRBJ1-1, with 8 bases fitting TRBD1. Germline V gives CDR1 SQVTM, CDR2 ANQGSEA. The CDR3 consists of 15 residues. The V segment lost 4 bases and the J segment 4 bases; nucleotides outside the gene matches: 11. CDR3 bases: TGCAGCGTTGCCTCCCAGGGGGCGGTGGGCACTGAAGCTTTCTTT. Amino acid sequence: CSVASQGAVGTEAFF.